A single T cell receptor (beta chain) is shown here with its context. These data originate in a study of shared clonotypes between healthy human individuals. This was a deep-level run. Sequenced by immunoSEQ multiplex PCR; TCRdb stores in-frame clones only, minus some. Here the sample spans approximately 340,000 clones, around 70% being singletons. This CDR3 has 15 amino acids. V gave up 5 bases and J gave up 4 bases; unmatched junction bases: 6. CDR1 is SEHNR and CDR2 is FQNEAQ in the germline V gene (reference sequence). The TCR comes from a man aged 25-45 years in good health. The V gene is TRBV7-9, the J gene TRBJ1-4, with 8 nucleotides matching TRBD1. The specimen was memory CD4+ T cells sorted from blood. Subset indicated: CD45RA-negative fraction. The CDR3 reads CASSPGTGINEKLFF. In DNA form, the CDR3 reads TGTGCCAGCAGCCCTGGGACAGGCATTAATGAAAAACTGTTTTTT.